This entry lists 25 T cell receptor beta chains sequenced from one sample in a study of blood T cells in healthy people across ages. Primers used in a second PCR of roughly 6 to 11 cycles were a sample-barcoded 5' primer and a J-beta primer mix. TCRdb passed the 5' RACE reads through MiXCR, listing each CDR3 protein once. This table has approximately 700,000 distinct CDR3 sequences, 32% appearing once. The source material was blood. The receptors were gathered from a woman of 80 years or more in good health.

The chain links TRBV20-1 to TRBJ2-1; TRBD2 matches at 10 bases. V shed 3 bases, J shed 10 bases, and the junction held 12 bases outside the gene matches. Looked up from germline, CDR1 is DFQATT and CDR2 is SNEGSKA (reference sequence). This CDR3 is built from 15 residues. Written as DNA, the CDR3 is TGCAGTGCTAGGTCGGGAGCGGGGGGGCGGGGGGAGCAGTTCTTC. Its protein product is CSARSGAGGRGEQFF.

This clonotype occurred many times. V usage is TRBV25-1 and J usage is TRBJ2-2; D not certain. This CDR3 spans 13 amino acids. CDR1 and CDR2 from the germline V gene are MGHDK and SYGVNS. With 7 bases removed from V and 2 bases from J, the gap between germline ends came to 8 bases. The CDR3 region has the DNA TGTGCCAGCACCGGGCCTAACACCGGGGAGCTGTTTTTT. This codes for CASTGPNTGELFF.

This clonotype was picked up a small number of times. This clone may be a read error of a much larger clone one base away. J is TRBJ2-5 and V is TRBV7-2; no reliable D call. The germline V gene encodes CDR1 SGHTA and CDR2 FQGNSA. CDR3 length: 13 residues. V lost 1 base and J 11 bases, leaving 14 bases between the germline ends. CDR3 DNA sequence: TGTGCCAGCAGCTTAGATCCTAGGTCGGTGCAGTACTTC. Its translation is CASSLDPRSVQYF.

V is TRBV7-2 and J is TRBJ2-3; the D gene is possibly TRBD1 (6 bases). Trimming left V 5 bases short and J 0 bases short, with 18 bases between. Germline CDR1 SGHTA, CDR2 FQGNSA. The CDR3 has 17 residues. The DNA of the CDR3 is TGTGCCAGCAGCAGCTTCGGTGACAGGATGAGCACAGATACGCAGTATTTT. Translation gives CASSSFGDRMSTDTQYF.

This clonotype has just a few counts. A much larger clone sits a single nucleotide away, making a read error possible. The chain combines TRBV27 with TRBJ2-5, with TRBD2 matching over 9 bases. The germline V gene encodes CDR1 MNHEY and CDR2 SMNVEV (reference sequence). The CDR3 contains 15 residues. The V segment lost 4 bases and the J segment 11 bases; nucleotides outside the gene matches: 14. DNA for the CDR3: TGTGCCAGCAGTTCCGCTCTAGCGGGGTACAATGAGCAGTACTTC. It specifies CASSSALAGYNEQYF.

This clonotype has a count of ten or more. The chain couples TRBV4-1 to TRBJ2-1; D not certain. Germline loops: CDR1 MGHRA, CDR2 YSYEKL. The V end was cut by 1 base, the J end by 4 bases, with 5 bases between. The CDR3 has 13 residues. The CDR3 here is CASSQVGYNEQFF. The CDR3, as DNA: TGCGCCAGCAGCCAAGTGGGGTACAATGAGCAGTTCTTC.

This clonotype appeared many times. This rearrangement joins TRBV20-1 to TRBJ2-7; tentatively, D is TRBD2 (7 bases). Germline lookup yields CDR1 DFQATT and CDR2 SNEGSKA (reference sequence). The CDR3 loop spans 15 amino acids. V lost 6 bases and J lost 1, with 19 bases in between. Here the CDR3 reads CSARPTGGASYEQYF. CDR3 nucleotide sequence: TGCAGTGCCAGACCCACTGGGGGGGCATCCTACGAGCAGTACTTC.

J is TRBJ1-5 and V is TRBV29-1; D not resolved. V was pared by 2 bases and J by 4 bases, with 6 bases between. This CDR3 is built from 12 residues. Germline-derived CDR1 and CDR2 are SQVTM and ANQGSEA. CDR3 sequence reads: CSVEKSNQPQHF. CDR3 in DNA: TGCAGCGTTGAAAAGTCAAATCAGCCCCAGCATTTT.

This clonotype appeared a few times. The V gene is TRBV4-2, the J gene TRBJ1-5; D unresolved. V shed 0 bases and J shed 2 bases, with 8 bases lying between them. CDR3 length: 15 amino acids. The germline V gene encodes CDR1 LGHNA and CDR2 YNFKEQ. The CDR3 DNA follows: TGTGCCAGCAGCCAAGAGGCGTCGGGCAATCAGCCCCAGCATTTT. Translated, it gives CASSQEASGNQPQHF.

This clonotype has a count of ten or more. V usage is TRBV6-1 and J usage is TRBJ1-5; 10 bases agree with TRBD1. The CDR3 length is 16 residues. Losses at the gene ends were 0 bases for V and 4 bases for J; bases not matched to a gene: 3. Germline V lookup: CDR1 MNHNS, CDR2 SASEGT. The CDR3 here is CASSEAPGQGNQPQHF. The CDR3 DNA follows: TGTGCCAGCAGTGAAGCTCCGGGACAGGGGAATCAGCCCCAGCATTTT.

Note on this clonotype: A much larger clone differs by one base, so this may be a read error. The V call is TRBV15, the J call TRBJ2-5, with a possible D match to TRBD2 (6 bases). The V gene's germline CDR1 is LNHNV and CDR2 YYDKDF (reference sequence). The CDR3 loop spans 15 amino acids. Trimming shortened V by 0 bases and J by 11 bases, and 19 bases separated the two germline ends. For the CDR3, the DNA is TGTGCCACCAGCAGAGATCGGGGCCGCGGGGCTGAGCAGTACTTC. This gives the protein CATSRDRGRGAEQYF.

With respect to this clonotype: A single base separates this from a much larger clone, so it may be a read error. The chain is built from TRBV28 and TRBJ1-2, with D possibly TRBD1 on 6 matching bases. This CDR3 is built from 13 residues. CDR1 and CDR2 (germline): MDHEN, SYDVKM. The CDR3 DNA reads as TGTGCCAGCAGGACTACAGGGAGCTATGACTACACCTTC. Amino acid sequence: CASRTTGSYDYTF.

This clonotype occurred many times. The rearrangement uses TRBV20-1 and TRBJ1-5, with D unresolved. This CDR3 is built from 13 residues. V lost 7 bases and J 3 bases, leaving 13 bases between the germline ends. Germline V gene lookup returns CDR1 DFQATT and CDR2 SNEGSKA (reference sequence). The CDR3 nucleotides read TGCAGTGTACAGACCCTCCCCAATCAGCCCCAGCATTTT. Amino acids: CSVQTLPNQPQHF.

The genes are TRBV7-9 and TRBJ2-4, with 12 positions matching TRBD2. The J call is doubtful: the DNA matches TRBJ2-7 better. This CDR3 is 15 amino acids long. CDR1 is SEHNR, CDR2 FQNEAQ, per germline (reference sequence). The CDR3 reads CASSQSRTSGDEQYF. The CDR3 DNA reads TGTGCCAGCAGCCAAAGCCGGACTAGCGGGGACGAGCAGTACTTC.

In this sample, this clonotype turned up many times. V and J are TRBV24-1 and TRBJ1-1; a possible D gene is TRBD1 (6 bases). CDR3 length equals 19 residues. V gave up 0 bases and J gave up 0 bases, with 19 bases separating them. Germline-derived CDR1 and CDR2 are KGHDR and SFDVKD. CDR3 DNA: TGTGCCACCAGTGATTTGGGGAAGGACAGAATCCTCATGAACACTGAAGCTTTCTTT. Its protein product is CATSDLGKDRILMNTEAFF.

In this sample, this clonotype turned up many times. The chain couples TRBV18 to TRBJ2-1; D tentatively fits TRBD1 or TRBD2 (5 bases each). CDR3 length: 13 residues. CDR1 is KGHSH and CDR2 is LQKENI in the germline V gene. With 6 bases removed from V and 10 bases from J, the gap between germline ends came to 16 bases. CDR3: CASSRDPSGEQFF. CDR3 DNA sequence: TGTGCCAGCTCTCGGGACCCGTCCGGGGAGCAGTTCTTC.

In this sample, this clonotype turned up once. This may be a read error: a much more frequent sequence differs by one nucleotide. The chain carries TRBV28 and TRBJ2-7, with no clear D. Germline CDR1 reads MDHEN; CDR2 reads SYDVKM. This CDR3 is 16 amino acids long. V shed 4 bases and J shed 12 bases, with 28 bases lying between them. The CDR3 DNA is TGTGCCAGCAGTTCCACCCCGCAGGTCCCTCTACGAGGACGGTACTTC. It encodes CASSSTPQVPLRGRYF.

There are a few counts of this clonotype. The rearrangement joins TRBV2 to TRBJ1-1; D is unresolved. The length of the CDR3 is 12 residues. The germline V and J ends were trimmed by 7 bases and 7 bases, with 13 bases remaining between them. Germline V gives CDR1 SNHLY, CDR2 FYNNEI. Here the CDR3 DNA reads TGTGCCAGCATTCTTTCGGGGTATGAAGCTTTCTTT. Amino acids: CASILSGYEAFF.

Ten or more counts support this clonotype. The CDR3 DNA sequence: TGTGCCAGCAGAGAGACAGTTCACCAAGAGACCCAGTACTTC. Translation: CASRETVHQETQYF. The chain uses TRBV12-3 or TRBV12-4 and TRBJ2-5, with D perhaps matching TRBD1 (5 bases). Trimming removed 6 bases at V and 0 bases at J, with 11 bases between. The length of the CDR3 is 14 residues.

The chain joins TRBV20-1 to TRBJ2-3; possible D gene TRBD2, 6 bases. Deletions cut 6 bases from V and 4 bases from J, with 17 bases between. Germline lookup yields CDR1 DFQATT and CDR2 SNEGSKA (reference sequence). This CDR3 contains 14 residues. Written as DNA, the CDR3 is TGCAGTGCCGAGGACTGGGGGGTTCCAGATACGCAGTATTTT. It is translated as CSAEDWGVPDTQYF.

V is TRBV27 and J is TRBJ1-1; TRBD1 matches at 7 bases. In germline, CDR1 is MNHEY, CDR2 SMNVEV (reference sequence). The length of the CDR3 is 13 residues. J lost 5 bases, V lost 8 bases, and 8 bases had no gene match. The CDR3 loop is CASWWQGGTEAFF. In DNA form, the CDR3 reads TGTGCCAGCTGGTGGCAGGGGGGAACTGAAGCTTTCTTT.

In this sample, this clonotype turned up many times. In DNA, the CDR3 is TGTGCCAGCAGTTCCGCATTAGAGGGGCGGGACTATGGCTACACCTTC. Translating it yields CASSSALEGRDYGYTF. This sequence joins TRBV6-5 and TRBJ1-2, with a possible D match to TRBD1 (5 bases). V lost 4 bases and J 3 bases, leaving 18 bases between the germline ends. The CDR3 sequence is 16 residues long. The V gene's germline CDR1 is MNHEY and CDR2 SVGAGI.

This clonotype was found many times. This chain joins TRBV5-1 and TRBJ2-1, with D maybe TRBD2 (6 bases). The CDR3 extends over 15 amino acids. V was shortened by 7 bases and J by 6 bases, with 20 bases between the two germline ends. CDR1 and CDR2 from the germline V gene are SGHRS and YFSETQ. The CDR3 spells CASRGIGQAGNEQFF. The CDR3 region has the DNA TGCGCCAGCCGGGGGATAGGGCAGGCCGGCAATGAGCAGTTCTTC.

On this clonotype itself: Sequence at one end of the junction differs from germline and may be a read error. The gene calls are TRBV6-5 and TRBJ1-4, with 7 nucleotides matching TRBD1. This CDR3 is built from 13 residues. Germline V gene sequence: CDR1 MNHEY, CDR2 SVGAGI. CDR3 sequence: CAVRDQGDDKLFF. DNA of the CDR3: TGTGCCGTTAGAGATCAGGGGGATGACAAACTGTTTTTT.

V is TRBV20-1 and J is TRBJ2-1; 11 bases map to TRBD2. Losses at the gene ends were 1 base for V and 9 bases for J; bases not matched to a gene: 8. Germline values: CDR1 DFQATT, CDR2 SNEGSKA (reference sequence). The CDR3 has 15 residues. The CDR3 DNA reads TGCAGTGCTAGAGGAGCTAGCGGGAGGTTAAGTGAGCAGTTCTTC. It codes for CSARGASGRLSEQFF.